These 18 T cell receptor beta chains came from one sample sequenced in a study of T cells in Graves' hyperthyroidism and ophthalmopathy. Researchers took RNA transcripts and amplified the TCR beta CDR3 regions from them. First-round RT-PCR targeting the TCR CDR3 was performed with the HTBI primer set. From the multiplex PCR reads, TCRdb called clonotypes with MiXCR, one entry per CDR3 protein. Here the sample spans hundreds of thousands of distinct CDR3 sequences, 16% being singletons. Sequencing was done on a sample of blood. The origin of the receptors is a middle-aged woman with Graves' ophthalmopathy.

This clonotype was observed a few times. The DNA of the CDR3 is TGTGCCAGCTCCGACCTGCAGGACAGCACTGAAGCTTTCTTT. Protein product: CASSDLQDSTEAFF. The J gene is TRBJ1-1, the V gene TRBV18; D is possibly TRBD1 (6 bases). V was trimmed by 6 bases and J by 4 bases, leaving 15 bases between them. The CDR3 has 14 residues. CDR1 and CDR2 (germline): KGHSH, LQKENI.

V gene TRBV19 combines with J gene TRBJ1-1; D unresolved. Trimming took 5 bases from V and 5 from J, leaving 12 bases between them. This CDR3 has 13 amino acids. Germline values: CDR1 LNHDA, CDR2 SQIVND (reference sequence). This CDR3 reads CASSSLSRTEAFF. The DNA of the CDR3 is TGTGCCAGTAGTTCCCTAAGTAGGACTGAAGCTTTCTTT.

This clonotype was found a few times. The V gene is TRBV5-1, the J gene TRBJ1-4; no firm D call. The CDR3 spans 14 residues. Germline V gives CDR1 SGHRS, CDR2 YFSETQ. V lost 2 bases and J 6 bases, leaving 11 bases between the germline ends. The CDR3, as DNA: TGCGCCAGCAGCTTCGGGCGGGAAGATGAAAAACTGTTTTTT. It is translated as CASSFGREDEKLFF.

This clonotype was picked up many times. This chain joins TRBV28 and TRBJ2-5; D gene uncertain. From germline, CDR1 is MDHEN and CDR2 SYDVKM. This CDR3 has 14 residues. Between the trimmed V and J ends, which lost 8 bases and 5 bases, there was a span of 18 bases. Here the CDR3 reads CASRPRAREETQYF. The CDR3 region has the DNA TGTGCCAGCCGCCCCCGGGCTCGCGAGGAGACCCAGTACTTC.

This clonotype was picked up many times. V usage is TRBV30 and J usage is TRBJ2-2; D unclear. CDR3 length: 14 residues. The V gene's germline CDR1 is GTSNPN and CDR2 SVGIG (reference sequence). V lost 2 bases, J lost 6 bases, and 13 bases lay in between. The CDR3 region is CAWSSSPLAGELFF. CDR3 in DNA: TGTGCCTGGAGTTCCTCCCCTTTGGCCGGGGAGCTGTTTTTT.

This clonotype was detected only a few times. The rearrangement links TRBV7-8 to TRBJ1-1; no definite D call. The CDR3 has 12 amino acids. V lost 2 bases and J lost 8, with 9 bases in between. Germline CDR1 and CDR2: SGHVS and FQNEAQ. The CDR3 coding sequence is TGTGCCAGCAGCTTAAGGCAGGCAGAAGCTTTCTTT. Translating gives CASSLRQAEAFF.

The CDR3 region is CAWTGSLDTQYF. CDR3 DNA: TGTGCCTGGACAGGGAGTTTGGATACGCAGTATTTT. The rearrangement uses TRBV30 and TRBJ2-3, with D possibly called TRBD1 or TRBD2 (5 bases each). Germline-derived CDR1 and CDR2 are GTSNPN and SVGIG (reference sequence). The CDR3 is made up of 12 amino acids. Trimming took 4 bases from V and 6 from J, leaving 11 bases between them.

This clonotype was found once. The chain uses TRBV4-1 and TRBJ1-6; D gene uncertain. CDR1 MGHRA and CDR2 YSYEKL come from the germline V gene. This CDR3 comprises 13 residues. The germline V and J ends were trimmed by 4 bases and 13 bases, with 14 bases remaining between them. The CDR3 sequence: CASSRPGFFPLHF. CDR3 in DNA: TGCGCCAGCAGCCGGCCCGGCTTCTTTCCCCTCCACTTT.

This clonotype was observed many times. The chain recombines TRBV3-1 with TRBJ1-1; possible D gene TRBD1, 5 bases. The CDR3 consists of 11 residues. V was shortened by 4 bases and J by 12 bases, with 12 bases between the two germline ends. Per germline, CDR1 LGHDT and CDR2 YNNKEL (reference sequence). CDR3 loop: CASSPGDQSFF. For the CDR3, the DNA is TGTGCCAGCAGCCCGGGGGATCAGTCTTTCTTT.

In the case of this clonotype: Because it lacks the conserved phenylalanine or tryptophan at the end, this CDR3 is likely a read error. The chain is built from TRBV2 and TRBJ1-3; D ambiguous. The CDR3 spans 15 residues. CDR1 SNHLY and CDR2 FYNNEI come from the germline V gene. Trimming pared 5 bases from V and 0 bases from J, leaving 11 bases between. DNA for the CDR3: TGTGCCAGCAGTAAGGAATCGAGCTCTGGAAACACCATATATTCT. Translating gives CASSKESSSGNTIYS.

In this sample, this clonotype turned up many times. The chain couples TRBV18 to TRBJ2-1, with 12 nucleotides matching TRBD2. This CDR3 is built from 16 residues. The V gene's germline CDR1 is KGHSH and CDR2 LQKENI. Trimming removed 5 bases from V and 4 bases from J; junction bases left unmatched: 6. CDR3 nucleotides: TGTGCCAGCTCAGCGACTAGCGGGGGACCTTACAATGAGCAGTTCTTC. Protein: CASSATSGGPYNEQFF.

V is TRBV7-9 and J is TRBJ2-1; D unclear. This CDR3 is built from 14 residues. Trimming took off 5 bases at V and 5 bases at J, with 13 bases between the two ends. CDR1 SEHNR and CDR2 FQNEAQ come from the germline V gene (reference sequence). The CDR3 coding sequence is TGTGCCAGCAGCACGGACCTAAGGGACAATGAGCAGTTCTTC. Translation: CASSTDLRDNEQFF.

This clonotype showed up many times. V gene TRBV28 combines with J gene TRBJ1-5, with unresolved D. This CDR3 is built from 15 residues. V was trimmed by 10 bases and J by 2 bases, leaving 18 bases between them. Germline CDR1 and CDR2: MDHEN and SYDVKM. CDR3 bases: TGTGCCACCTCGAGCCTGCAGCCCGGCAATCAGCCCCAGCATTTT. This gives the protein CATSSLQPGNQPQHF.

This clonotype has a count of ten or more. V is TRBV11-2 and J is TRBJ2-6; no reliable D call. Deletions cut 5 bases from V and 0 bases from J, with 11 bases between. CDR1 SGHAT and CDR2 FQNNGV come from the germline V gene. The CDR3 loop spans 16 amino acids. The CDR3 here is CASSDKHTSGANVLTF. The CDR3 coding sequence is TGTGCCAGCAGCGACAAACACACCTCTGGGGCCAACGTCCTGACTTTC.

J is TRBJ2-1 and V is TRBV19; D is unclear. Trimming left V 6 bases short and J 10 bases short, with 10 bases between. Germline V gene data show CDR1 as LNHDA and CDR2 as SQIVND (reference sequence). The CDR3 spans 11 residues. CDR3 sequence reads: CASRINLEQFF. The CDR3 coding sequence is TGTGCCAGTAGGATCAACTTAGAGCAGTTCTTC.

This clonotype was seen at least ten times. CDR3 DNA sequence: TGTGCCAGCAGTGAAGATCTAGACGGGGAGACCCAGTACTTC. This gives the protein CASSEDLDGETQYF. The chain uses TRBV2 and TRBJ2-5; no clear D gene. CDR3 length: 14 residues. Trimming removed 1 base at V and 5 bases at J, with 11 bases between. Germline lookup yields CDR1 SNHLY and CDR2 FYNNEI.

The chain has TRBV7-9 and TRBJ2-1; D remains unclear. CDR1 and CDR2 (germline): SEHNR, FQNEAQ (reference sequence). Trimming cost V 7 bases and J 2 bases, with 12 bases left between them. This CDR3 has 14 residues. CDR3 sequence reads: CASTLGGAYNEQFF. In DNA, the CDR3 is TGTGCCAGCACCCTTGGCGGAGCCTACAATGAGCAGTTCTTC.

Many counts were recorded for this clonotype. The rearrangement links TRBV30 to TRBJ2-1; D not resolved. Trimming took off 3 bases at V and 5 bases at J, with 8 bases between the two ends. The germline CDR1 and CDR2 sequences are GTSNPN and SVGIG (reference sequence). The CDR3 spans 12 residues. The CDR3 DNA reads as TGTGCCTGGAGCCCCGGAGACAATGAGCAGTTCTTC. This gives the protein CAWSPGDNEQFF.